This section outlines one T cell receptor (beta chain) sequence together with its context. Methods used by the authors: Nucleated cell counts were estimated from reference gene primer amplification. The protocol was immunoSEQ multiplex PCR, while the TCRdb copy is restricted to in-frame clones and leaves out a portion. The V and J calls and clone size come from that table; D and trimming were worked out from the DNA. The sample has more than 250,000 clones, around 87% seen once. Germline CDR1 LNHNV, CDR2 YYDKDF (reference sequence). The CDR3 extends over 13 amino acids. V lost 1 base, J lost 8 bases, and 9 bases lay in between. These data belong to a study of blood T cell repertoires in COVID-19. Study context: Italy, Spain and the United States were the sources of the convalescent and acute COVID-19 samples. The analysed material was cDNA or gDNA that came from T cells, B-cell-depleted T cells, or PBMCs.

This receptor was obtained from a man aged 45 to 65 with active or convalescent COVID-19. The sample taken for sequencing was peripheral blood. The chain carries TRBV15 and TRBJ2-4; maybe TRBD1 (6 bases). This CDR3 is CATSRGHRDIQYF. The DNA for the CDR3 is TGTGCCACCAGCAGAGGCCACAGGGACATTCAGTACTTC.